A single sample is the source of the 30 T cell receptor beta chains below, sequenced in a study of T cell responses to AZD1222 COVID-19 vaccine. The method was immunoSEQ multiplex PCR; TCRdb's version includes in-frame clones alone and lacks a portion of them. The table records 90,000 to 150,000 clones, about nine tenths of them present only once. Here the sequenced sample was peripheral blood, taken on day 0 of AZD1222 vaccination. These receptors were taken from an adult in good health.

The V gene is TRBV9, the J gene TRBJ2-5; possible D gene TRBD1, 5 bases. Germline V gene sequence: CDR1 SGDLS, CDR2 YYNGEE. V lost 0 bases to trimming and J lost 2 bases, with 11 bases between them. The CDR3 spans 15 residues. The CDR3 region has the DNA TGTGCCAGCAGCGTAGCCCAGGGTCGGCAAGAGACCCAGTACTTC. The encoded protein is CASSVAQGRQETQYF.

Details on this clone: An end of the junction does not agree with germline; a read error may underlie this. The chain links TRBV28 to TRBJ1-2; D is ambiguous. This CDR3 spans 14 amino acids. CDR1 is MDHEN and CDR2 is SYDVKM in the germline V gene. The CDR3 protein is CASRLLIANSGYTF. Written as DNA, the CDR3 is TGTGCCAGCAGGCTGCTCATAGCTAACTCTGGCTACACCTTC.

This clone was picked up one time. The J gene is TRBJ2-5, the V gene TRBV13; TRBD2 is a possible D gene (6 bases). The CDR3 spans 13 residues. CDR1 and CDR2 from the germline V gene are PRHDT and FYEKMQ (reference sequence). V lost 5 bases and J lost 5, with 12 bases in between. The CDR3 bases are TGTGCCAGCAGCGGGGGGATTCGGGAGACCCAGTACTTC. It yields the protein CASSGGIRETQYF.

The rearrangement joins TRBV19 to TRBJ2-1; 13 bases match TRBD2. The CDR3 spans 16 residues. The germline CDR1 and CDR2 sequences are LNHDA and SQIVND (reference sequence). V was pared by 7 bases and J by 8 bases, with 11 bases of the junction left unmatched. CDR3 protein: CASTTPGTSGKDEQFF. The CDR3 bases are TGTGCCAGTACCACCCCCGGGACTAGCGGGAAAGATGAGCAGTTCTTC.

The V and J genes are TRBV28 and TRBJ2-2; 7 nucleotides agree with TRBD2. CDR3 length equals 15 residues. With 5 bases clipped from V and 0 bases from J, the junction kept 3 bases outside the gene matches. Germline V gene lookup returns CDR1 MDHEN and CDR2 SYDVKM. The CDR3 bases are TGTGCCAGCAGTCTCGGGGGGTCGAACACCGGGGAGCTGTTTTTT. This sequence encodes CASSLGGSNTGELFF.

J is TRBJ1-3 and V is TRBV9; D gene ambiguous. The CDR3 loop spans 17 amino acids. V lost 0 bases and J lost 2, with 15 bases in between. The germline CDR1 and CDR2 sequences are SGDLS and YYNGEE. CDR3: CASSVGNQAIPGNTIYF. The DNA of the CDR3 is TGTGCCAGCAGCGTAGGCAATCAGGCTATCCCTGGAAACACCATATATTTT.

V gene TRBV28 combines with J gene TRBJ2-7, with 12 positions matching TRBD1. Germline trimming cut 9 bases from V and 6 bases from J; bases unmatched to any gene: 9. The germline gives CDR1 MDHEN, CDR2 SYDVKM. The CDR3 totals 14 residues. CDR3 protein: CASYEGTGGSEQYF. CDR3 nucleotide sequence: TGTGCCAGTTATGAGGGGACAGGGGGCAGCGAGCAGTACTTC.

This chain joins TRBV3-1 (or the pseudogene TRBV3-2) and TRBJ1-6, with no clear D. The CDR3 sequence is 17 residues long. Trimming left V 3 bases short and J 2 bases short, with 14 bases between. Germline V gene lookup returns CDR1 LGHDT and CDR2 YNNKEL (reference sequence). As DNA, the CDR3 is TGTGCCAGCAGCCACGCTAACCGGACCCCCTATAATTCACCCCTCCACTTT. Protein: CASSHANRTPYNSPLHF.

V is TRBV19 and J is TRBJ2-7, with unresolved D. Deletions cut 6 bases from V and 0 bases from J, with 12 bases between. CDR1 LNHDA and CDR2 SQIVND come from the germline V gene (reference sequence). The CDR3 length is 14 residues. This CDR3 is CASRSPDNSYEQYF. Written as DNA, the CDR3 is TGTGCCAGTAGGTCCCCGGATAACTCCTACGAGCAGTACTTC. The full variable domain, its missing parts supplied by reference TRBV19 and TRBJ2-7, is DGGITQSPKYLFRKEGQNVTLSCEQNLNHDAMYWYRQDPGQGLRLIYYSQIVNDFQKGDIAEGYSVSREKKESFPLTVTSAQKNPTAFYLCASRSPDNSYEQYFGPGTRLTVT.

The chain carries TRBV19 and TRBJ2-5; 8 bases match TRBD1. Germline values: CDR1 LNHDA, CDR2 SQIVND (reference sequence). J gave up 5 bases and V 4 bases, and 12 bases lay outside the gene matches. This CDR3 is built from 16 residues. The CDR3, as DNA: TGTGCCAGTAGTACCCCACGACAGGGGCGGCGTGAGACCCAGTACTTC. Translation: CASSTPRQGRRETQYF.

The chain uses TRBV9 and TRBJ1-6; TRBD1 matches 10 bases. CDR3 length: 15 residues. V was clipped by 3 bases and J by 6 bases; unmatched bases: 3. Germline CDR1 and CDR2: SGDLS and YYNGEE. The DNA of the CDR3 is TGTGCCAGCAGCGCCGGGACAGGGGCTAATTCACCCCTCCACTTT. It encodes CASSAGTGANSPLHF.

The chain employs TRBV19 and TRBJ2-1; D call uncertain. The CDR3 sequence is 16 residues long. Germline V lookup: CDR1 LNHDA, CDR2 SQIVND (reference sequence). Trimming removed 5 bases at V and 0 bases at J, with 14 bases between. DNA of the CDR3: TGTGCCAGTAGTCCCCCCGGCCCCAACTCCTACAATGAGCAGTTCTTC. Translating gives CASSPPGPNSYNEQFF.

CDR3 nucleotide sequence: TGTGCCAGCAGCGTAGCCTCTCTTTCCCACACCGGGGAGCTGTTTTTT. Translated: CASSVASLSHTGELFF. The V gene is TRBV9, the J gene TRBJ2-2, with D unresolved. The V gene lost 0 bases and the J gene lost 3 bases, with 12 bases spanning the gap. The CDR3 contains 16 residues. The germline V gene has CDR1 SGDLS and CDR2 YYNGEE.

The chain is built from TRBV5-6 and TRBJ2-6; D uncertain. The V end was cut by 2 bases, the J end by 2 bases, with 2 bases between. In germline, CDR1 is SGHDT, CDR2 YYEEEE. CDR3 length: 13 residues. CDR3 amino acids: CASSFAGANVLTF. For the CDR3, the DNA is TGTGCCAGCAGCTTTGCTGGGGCCAACGTCCTGACTTTC. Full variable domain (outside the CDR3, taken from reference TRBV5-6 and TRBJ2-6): DAGVTQSPTHLIKTRGQQVTLRCSPKSGHDTVSWYQQALGQGPQFIFQYYEEEERQRGNFPDRFSGHQFPNYSSELNVNALLLGDSALYLCASSFAGANVLTFGAGSRLTVL.

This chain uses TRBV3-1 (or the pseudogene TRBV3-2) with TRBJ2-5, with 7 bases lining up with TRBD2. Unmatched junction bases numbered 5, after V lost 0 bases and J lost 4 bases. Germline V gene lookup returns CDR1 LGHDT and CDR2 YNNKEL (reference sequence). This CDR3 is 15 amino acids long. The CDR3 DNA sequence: TGTGCCAGCAGCCAAGACCCCTGGGGGGGAGAGACCCAGTACTTC. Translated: CASSQDPWGGETQYF.

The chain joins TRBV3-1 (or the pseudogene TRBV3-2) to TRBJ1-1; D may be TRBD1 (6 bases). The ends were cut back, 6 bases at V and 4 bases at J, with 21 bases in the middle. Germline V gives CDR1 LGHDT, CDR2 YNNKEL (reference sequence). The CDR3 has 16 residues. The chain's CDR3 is CASRPTGTWSGTEAFF. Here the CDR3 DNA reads TGTGCCAGCAGACCCACAGGGACATGGAGTGGCACTGAAGCTTTCTTT.

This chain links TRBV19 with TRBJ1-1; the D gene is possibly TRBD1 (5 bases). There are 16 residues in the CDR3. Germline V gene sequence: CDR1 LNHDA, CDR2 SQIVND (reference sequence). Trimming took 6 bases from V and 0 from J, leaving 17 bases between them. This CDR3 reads CASSLQGELMNTEAFF. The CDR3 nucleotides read TGTGCCAGTAGCTTGCAAGGGGAGCTAATGAACACTGAAGCTTTCTTT.

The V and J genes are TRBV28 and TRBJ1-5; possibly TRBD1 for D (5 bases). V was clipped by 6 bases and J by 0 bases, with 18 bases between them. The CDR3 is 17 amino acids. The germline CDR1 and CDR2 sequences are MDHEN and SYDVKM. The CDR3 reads CASSPPSGLTSNQPQHF. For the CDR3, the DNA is TGTGCCAGCAGCCCTCCTTCGGGGCTTACTAGCAATCAGCCCCAGCATTTT.

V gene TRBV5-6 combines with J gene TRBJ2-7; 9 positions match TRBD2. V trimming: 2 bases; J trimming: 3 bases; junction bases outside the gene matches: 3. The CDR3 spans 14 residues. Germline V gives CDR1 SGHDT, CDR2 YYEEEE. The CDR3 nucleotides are TGTGCCAGCAGCTTAGTTAGCGGGAGCTACGAGCAGTACTTC. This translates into CASSLVSGSYEQYF.

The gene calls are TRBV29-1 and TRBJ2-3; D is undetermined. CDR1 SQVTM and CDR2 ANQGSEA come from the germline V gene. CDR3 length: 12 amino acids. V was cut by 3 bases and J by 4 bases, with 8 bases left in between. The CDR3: CSVELAADTQYF. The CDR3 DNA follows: TGCAGCGTTGAGTTGGCAGCAGATACGCAGTATTTT.

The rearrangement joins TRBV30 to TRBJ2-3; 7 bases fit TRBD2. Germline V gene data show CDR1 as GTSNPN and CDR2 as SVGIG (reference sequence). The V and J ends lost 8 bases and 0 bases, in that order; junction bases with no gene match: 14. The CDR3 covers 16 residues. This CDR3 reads CATLGEGRTSTDTQYF. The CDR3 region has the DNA TGTGCCACTCTCGGGGAGGGGCGGACTAGCACAGATACGCAGTATTTT.

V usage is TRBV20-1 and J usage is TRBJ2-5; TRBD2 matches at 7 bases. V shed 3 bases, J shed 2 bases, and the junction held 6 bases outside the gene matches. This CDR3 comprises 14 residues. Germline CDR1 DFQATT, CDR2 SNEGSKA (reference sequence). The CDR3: CSASSGLAQETQYF. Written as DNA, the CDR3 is TGCAGTGCTAGTAGCGGGCTGGCTCAAGAGACCCAGTACTTC.

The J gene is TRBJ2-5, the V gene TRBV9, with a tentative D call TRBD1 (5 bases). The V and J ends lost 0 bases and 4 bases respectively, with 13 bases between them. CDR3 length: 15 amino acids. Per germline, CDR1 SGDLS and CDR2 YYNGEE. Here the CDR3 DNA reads TGTGCCAGCAGCGTAGGACCTCAGGGTGGAGAGACCCAGTACTTC. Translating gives CASSVGPQGGETQYF.

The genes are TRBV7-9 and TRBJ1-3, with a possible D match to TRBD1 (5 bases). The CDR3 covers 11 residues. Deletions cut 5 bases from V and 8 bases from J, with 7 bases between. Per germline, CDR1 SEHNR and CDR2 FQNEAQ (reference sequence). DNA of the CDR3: TGTGCCAGCAGCCAAGGGGACACCATATATTTT. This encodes CASSQGDTIYF. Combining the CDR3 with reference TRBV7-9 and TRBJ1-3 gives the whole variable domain DTGVSQNPRHKITKRGQNVTFRCDPISEHNRLYWYRQTLGQGPEFLTYFQNEAQLEKSRLLSDRFSAERPKGSFSTLEIQRTEQGDSAMYLCASSQGDTIYFGEGSWLTVV.

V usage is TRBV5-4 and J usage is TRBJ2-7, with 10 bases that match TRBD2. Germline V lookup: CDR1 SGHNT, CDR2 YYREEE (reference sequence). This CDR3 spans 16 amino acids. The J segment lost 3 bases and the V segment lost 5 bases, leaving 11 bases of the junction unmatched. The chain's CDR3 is CASSSIAGGLDYEQYF. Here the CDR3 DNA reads TGTGCCAGCAGTTCGATAGCGGGAGGTCTGGACTACGAGCAGTACTTC. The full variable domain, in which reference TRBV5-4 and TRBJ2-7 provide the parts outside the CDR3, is ETGVTQSPTHLIKTRGQQVTLRCSSQSGHNTVSWYQQALGQGPQFIFQYYREEENGRGNFPPRFSGLQFPNYSSELNVNALELDDSALYLCASSSIAGGLDYEQYFGPGTRLTVT.

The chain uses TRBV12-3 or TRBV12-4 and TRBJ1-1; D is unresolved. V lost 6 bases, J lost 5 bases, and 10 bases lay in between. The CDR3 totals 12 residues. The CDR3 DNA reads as TGTGCCAGCAGGGCCCTGAGGACTGAAGCTTTCTTT. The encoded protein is CASRALRTEAFF.

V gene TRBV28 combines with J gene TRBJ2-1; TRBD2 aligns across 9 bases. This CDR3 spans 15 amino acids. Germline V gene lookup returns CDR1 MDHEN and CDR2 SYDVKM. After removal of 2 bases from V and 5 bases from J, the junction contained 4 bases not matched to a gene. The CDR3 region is CASSLEVAGDNEQFF. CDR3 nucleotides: TGTGCCAGCAGTTTAGAGGTAGCGGGGGACAATGAGCAGTTCTTC. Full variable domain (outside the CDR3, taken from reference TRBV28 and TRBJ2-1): DVKVTQSSRYLVKRTGEKVFLECVQDMDHENMFWYRQDPGLGLRLIYFSYDVKMKEKGDIPEGYSVSREKKERFSLILESASTNQTSMYLCASSLEVAGDNEQFFGPGTRLTVL.

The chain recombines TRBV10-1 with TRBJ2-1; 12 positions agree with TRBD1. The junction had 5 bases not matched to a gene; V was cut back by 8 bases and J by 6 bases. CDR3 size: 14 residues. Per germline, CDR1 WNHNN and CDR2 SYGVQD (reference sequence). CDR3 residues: CASSGTGGLNEQFF. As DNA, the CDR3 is TGCGCCAGCTCCGGGACAGGGGGCCTCAATGAGCAGTTCTTC.

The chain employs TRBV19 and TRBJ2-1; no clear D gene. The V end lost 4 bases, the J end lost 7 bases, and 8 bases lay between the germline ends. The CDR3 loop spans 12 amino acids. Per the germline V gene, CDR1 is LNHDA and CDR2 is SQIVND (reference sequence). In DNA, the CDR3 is TGTGCCAGTAGTACCACCCTTAATGAGCAGTTCTTC. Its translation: CASSTTLNEQFF.

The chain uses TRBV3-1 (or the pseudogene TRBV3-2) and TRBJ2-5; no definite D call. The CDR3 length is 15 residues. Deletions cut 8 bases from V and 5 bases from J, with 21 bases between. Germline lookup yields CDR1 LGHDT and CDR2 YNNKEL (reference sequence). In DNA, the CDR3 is TGTGCCAGCTCCTTTCAGGCTGACGCCGGGGAGACCCAGTACTTC. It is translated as CASSFQADAGETQYF.